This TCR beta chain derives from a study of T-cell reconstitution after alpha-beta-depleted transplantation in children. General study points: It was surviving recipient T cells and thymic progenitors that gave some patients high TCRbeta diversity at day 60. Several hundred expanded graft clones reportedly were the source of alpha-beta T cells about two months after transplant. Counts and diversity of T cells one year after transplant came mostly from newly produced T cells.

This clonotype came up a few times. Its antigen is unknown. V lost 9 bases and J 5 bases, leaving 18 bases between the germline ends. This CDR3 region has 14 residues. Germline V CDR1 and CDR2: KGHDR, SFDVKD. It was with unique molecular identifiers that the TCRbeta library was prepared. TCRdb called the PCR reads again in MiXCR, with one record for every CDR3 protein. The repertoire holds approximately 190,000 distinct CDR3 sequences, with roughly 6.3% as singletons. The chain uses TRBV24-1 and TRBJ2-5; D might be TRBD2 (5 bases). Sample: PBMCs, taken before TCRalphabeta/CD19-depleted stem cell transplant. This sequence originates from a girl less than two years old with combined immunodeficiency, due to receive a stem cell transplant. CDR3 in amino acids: CATGRPGLGETQYF. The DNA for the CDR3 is TGTGCCACCGGCCGCCCTGGACTTGGCGAGACCCAGTACTTC.